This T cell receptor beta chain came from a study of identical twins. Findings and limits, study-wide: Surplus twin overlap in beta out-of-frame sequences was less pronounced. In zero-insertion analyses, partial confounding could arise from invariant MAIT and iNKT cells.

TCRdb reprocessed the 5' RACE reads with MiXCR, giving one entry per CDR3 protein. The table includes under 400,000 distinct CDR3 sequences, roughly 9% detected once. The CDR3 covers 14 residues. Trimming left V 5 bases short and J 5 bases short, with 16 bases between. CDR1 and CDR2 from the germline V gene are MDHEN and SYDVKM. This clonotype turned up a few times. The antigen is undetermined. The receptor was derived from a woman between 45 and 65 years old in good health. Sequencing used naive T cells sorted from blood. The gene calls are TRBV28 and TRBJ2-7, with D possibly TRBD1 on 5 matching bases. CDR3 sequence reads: CASSHAVGLHEQYV. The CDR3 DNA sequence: TGTGCCAGCAGTCACGCTGTGGGGCTCCACGAGCAGTACGTC.